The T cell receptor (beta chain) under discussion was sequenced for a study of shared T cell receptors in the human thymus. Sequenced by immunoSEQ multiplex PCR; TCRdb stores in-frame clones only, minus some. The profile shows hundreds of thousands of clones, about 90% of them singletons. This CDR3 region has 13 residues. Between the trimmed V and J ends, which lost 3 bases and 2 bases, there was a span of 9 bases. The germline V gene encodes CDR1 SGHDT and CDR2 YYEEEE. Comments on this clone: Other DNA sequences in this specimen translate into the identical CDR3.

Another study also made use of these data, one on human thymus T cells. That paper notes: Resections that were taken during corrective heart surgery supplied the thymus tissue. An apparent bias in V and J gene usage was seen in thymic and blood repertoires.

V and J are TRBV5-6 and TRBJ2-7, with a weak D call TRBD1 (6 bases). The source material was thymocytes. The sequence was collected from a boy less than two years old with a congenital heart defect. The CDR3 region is CASSSRDTYEQYF. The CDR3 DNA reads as TGTGCCAGCAGCTCCCGGGACACCTACGAGCAGTACTTC.